This T cell receptor (beta chain) was sequenced during a study of somatic mutations in cytotoxic T cells in rheumatoid arthritis. Here immunoSEQ multiplex PCR was the method, and the copy in TCRdb shows in-frame clones only, minus some. The sample consists of some 29,000 clones, roughly 86% of them appearing once. Trimming stripped 5 bases from V and 2 bases from J, with 10 bases between. The CDR3 is 12 residues long. Looked up from germline, CDR1 is SQVTM and CDR2 is ANQGSEA. The sequenced sample was CD8+ T cells sorted from blood. The source of this sequence is an adult with rheumatoid arthritis. The rearrangement joins TRBV29-1 to TRBJ2-7; D not resolved. The CDR3 nucleotides are TGCAGCGTTATTCACGGAACCTACGAGCAGTACTTC. Amino acids: CSVIHGTYEQYF.